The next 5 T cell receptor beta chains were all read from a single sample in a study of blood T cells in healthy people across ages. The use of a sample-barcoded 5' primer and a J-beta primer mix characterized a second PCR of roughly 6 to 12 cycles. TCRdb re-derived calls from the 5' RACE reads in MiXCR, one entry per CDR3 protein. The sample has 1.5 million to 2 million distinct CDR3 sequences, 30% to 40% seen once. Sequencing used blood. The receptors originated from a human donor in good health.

The CDR3 protein is CASSFWDSDHNEQFF. CDR3 DNA sequence: TGTGCCAGCAGCTTTTGGGATAGCGACCACAATGAGCAGTTCTTC. The chain has TRBV7-9 and TRBJ2-1; D is possibly TRBD2 (5 bases). The CDR3 totals 15 residues. Trimming took 3 bases from V and 5 from J, leaving 14 bases between them. Germline loops: CDR1 SEHNR, CDR2 FQNEAQ (reference sequence).

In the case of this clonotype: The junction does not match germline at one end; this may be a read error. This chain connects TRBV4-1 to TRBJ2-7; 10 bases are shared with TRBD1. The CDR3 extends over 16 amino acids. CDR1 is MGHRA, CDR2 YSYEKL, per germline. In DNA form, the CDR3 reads TGCGTCAGCAGCCGCCTGGGACAGGGGATCTCCTACGAGCAGTACTTC. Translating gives CVSSRLGQGISYEQYF.

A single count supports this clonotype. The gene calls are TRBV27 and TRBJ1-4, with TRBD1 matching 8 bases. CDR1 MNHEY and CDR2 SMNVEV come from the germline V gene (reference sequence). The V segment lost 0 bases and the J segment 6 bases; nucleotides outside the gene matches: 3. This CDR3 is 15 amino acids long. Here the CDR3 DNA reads TGTGCCAGCAGTTTATCGAACAGGGGGGATGAAAAACTGTTTTTT. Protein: CASSLSNRGDEKLFF.

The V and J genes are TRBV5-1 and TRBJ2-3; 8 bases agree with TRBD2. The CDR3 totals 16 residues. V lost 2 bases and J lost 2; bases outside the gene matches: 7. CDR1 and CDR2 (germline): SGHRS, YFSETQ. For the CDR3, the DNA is TGCGCCAGCAGCTTTTCACGGGGGGGGAACACAGATACGCAGTATTTT. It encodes CASSFSRGGNTDTQYF.

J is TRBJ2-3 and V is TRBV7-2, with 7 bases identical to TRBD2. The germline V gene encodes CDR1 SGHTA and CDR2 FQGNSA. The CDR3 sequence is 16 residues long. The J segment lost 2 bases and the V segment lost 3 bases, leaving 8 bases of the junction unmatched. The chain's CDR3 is CASSFSPAGLTDTQYF. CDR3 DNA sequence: TGTGCCAGCAGCTTCTCCCCAGCGGGGCTCACAGATACGCAGTATTTT.